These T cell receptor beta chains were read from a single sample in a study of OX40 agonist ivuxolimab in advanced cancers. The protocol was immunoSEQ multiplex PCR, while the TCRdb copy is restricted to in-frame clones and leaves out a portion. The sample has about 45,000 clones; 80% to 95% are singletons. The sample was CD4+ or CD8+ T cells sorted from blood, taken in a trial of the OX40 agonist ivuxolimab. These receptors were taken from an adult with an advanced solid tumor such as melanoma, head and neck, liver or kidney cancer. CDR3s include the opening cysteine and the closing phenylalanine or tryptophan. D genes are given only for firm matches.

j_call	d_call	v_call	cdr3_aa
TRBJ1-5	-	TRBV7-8	CASSFSSSNQPQHF
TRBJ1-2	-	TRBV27	CASSFADQPRGDYGYTF
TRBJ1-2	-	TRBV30	CAWSVGGMVGYTF
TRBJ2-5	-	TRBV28	CASSLAGARQETQYF
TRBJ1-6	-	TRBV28	CASSLGQQGHSPLHF
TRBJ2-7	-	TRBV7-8	CASSLAGLAEQYF
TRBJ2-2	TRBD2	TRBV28	CASSFLAGGLLNTGELFF
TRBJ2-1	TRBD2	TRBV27	CASHGLASYNEQFF
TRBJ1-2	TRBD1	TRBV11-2	CASSLVRGDGYTF
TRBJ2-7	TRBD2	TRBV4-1	CASSQGLAGTYEQYF
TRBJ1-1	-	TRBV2	CASSGPVRASNTEAFF
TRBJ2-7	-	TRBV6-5	CASSYSSGTYEQYF
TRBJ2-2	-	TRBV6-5	CASRSTQGSGELFF
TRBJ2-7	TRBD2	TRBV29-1	CSVVSTSGSYEQYF
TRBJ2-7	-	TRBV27	CASGTSTSYEQYF
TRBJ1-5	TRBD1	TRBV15	CATRRQGGDQPQHF
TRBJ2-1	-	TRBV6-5	CASSWTTDEQFF
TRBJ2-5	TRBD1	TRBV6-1	CASSAPLGTGGRETQYF
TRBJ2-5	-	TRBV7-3	CASSSLTGGRETQYF
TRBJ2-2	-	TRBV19	CASRSYRGGTGELFF
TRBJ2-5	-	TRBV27	CASSLGNQETQYF
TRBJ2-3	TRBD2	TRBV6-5	CASSYSGREGTQYF
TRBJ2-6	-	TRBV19	CASSMGGSGANVLTF
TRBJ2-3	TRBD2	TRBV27	CASSLASGSLHTQYF
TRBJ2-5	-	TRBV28	CASSPYQETQYF
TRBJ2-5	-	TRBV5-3	CARSLGHQETQYF
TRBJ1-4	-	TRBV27	CASSQGAGTNEKLFF
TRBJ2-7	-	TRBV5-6	CASSLALREQYF
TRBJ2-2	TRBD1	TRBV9	CASSLGQGRTGELFF
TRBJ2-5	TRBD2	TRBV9	CASSKSGSNQETQYF
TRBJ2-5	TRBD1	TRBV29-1	CSGNNHGTGGAETQYF
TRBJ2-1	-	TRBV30	CAWSGIEQFF
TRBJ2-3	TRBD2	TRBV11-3	CASKGLASGSADTQYF
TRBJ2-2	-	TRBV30	CAWNTNTGELFF
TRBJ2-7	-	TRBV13	CASSLTRGNEQYF
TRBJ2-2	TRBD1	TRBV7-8	CASRTGEVAGELFF
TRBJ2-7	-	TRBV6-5	CASSSFDRNEQYF
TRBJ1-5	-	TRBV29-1	CSVPYRNRDGGSLSNQPQHF
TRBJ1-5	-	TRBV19	CASSWGTGDQPQHF
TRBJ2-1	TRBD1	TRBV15	CATSRDRGNEQFF
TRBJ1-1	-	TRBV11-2	CASNTGRGTEAFF
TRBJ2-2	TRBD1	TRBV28	CASRPTGGGPGELFF
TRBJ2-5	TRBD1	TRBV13	CASSSDRDGETQYF
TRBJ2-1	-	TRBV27	CASSLYSAGSYNEQFF
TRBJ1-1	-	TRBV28	CASSSTQMKNTEAFF
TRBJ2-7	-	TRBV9	CASSSEAGAQGTYEQYF